A single T cell receptor (beta chain) is shown here with its context. This sample is part of a study of blood T cell repertoires in COVID-19. Whole-study context: Some COVID-19 samples were acute and others convalescent; all came from the United States, Italy and Spain. T cells, B-cell-depleted T cells, or PBMCs supplied cDNA or gDNA.

CDR1 KGHDR and CDR2 SFDVKD come from the germline V gene. This CDR3 region has 14 residues. Trimming shortened V by 4 bases and J by 6 bases, and 11 bases separated the two germline ends. This table comes from immunoSEQ multiplex PCR, and its TCRdb copy is limited to in-frame clones, with some not included. The sample lists approximately 220,000 clones; 84% were seen once. Recruits, aged about 18 to 100 years, lived in 24 US areas. Cohort 3 recovery required two negative PCRs, clearance, or symptom resolution. The source material was PBMCs or T cells enriched from blood (not recorded which). The TCR was taken from a woman in her 40s who had recovered from COVID-19. The rearrangement uses TRBV24-1 and TRBJ1-4; tentatively, D is TRBD1 (5 bases). The CDR3 region has the DNA TGTGCCACCAGTGACTTGGGGGAGGATGAAAAACTGTTTTTT. Translating gives CATSDLGEDEKLFF.